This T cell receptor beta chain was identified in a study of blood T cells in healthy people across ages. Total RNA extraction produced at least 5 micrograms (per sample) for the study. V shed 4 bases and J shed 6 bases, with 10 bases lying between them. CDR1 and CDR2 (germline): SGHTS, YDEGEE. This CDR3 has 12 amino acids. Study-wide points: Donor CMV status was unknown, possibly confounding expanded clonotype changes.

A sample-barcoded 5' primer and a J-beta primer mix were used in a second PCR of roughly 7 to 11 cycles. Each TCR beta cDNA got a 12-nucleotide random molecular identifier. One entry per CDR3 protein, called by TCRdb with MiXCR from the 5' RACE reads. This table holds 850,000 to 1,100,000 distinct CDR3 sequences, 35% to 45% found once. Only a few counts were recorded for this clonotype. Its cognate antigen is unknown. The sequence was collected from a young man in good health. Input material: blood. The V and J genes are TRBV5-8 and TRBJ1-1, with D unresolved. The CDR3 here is CASSPTRAEAFF. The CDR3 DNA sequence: TGTGCCAGCAGCCCAACACGGGCTGAAGCTTTCTTT.